This T cell receptor beta chain was recorded in a study of OX40 agonist ivuxolimab in advanced cancers. Some background on the complete study: Ivuxolimab was a fully human IgG2 agonistic monoclonal antibody targeting the costimulatory receptor OX40 (CD134). Intravenous ivuxolimab was administered to patients every 2 weeks at six dose levels: 0.01, 0.1, 0.3, 1.5, 3 and 10 mg/kg. Of the roughly 51 dose-escalation patients, hepatocellular carcinoma was present in about 20, melanoma in some 15, renal cell carcinoma in 9 and head and neck cancer in 9. The dose-escalation cohort was over 70% male with a mean age of about 60 years, ranging from about 23 to 85. Prior anti-PD-1, anti-PD-L1 or anti-CTLA-4 therapy was permitted, and about two fifths of dose-escalation patients had received checkpoint inhibitors. Three dose-escalation patients achieved partial responses, one with hepatocellular carcinoma and two with cutaneous melanoma. The point of sequencing TCRbeta in the periphery was to test whether ivuxolimab changed TCR sequence diversity and drove clonal T-cell expansion. The monotherapy dose-escalation portion (N = 52 patients) of the phase I ivuxolimab trial is reported in the paper.

For this clone: Its recognized antigen is unknown. Qualities for individual bases were not recorded, and no much larger clone is one base off.

Broader findings and caveats from the paper: After ivuxolimab, CD8+ T cells had more expanded clones than CD4+ T cells on average. In the 0.1-3.0 mg/kg groups, partial responders had among the lowest normalized peripheral clonal expansion, particularly in CD8+ T cells. Low levels of normalized T-cell clonal expansion were also seen in some patients who did not respond. The antigen specificity of the clonally expanded peripheral T cells was not determined. At doses from 0.1 to 3.0 mg/kg, clonal expansion was seen in both CD4+ and CD8+ blood T cells between baseline and week 6.

The germline V gene supplies CDR1 MDHEN and CDR2 SYDVKM. The junction carries 14 bases between V and J, which are trimmed by 4 bases and 1 base respectively. Inclusive of the bounding cysteine and phenylalanine, the CDR3 is 17 residues long. CDR3 DNA only is kept here, 51 bases in frame from base 1. The trial excluded patients who had a history of autoimmune disease or were on systemic immunosuppression. Peripheral blood for TCR sequencing was collected from all dose cohorts at baseline, on cycle 4 day 1, and on cycle 7 day 1. Samples were obtained from an open-label, multicenter, first-in-human phase I dose-escalation trial of ivuxolimab. Adults with locally advanced or metastatic melanoma, renal cell, hepatocellular, or head and neck squamous cell carcinoma were enrolled in the trial. Before TCR sequencing, CD4+ T cells and CD8+ T cells were sorted from peripheral blood as separate populations.

Genomic DNA was extracted from sorted cells for sequencing of the TCRbeta CDR3 region. TCRbeta CDR3 regions were sequenced using the immunoSEQ Assay. Entries here come from immuneACCESS through TCRdb and include only in-frame sequences with V and J called. Some clones fail to appear in such tables; in the studies checked, an unresolved V gene covers under half of the shortfall, and the cause of the remainder is unknown. This sample holds 90,000 or so clones; roughly nine tenths were observed only once. The ten largest make up approximately 1.2% of the sample. In this chain, TRBV28 is recombined with TRBJ2-6; a tentative D match to TRBD1 spans 5 bases. The starting material was CD4+ or CD8+ T cells sorted from blood, obtained in a trial of the OX40 agonist ivuxolimab. The receptor was derived from an adult with an advanced solid tumor such as melanoma, head and neck, liver or kidney cancer. The base sequence is TGTGCCAGCAGTTCGAGTCAGGGAAGATCTGGGGCCAACGTCCTGACTTTC. This encodes CASSSSQGRSGANVLTF.